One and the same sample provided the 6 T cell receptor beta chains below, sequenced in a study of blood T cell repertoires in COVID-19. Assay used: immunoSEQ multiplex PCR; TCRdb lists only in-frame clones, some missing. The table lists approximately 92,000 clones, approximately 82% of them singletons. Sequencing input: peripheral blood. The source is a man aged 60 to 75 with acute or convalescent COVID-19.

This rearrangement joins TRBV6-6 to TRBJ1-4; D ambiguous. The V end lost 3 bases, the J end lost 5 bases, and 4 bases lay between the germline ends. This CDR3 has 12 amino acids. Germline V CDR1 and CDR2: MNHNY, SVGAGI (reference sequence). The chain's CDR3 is CASSYSNEKLFF. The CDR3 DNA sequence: TGTGCCAGCAGTTATTCGAATGAAAAACTGTTTTTT.

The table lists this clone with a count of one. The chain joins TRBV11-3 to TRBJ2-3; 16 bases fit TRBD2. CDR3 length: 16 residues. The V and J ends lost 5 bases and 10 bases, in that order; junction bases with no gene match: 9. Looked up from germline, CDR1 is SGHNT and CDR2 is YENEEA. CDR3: CASSAGLAGGVYSQYF. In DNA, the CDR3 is TGTGCCAGCAGCGCGGGACTAGCGGGAGGGGTTTATTCGCAGTATTTT.

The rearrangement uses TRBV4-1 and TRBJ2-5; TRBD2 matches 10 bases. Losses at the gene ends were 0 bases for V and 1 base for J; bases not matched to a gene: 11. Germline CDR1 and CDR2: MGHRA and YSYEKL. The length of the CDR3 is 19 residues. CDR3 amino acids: CASSQDRIIAGGPQETQYF. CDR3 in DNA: TGCGCCAGCAGCCAAGATAGAATTATAGCGGGGGGCCCCCAAGAGACCCAGTACTTC.

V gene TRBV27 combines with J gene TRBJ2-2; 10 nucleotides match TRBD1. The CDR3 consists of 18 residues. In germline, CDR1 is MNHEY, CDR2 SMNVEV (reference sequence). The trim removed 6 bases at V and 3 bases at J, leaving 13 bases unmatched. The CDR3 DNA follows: TGTGCCAGCAGCCTTGGGACAGGGGTTCTAGGGTACACCGGGGAGCTGTTTTTT. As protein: CASSLGTGVLGYTGELFF.

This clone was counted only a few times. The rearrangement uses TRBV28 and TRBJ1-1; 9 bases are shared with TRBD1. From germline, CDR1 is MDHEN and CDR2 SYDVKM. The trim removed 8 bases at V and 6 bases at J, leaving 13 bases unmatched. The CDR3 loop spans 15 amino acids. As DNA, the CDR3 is TGTGCCAGCGGTACACAGGGGGCCTACCTGGCTGAAGCTTTCTTT. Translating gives CASGTQGAYLAEAFF.

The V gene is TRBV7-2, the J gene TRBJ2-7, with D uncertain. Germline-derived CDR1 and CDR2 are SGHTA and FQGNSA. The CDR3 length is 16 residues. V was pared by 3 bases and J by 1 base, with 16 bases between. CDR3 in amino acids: CASSFLLLPLSYEQYF. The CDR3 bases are TGTGCCAGCAGCTTTCTACTCCTCCCACTTTCCTACGAGCAGTACTTC.